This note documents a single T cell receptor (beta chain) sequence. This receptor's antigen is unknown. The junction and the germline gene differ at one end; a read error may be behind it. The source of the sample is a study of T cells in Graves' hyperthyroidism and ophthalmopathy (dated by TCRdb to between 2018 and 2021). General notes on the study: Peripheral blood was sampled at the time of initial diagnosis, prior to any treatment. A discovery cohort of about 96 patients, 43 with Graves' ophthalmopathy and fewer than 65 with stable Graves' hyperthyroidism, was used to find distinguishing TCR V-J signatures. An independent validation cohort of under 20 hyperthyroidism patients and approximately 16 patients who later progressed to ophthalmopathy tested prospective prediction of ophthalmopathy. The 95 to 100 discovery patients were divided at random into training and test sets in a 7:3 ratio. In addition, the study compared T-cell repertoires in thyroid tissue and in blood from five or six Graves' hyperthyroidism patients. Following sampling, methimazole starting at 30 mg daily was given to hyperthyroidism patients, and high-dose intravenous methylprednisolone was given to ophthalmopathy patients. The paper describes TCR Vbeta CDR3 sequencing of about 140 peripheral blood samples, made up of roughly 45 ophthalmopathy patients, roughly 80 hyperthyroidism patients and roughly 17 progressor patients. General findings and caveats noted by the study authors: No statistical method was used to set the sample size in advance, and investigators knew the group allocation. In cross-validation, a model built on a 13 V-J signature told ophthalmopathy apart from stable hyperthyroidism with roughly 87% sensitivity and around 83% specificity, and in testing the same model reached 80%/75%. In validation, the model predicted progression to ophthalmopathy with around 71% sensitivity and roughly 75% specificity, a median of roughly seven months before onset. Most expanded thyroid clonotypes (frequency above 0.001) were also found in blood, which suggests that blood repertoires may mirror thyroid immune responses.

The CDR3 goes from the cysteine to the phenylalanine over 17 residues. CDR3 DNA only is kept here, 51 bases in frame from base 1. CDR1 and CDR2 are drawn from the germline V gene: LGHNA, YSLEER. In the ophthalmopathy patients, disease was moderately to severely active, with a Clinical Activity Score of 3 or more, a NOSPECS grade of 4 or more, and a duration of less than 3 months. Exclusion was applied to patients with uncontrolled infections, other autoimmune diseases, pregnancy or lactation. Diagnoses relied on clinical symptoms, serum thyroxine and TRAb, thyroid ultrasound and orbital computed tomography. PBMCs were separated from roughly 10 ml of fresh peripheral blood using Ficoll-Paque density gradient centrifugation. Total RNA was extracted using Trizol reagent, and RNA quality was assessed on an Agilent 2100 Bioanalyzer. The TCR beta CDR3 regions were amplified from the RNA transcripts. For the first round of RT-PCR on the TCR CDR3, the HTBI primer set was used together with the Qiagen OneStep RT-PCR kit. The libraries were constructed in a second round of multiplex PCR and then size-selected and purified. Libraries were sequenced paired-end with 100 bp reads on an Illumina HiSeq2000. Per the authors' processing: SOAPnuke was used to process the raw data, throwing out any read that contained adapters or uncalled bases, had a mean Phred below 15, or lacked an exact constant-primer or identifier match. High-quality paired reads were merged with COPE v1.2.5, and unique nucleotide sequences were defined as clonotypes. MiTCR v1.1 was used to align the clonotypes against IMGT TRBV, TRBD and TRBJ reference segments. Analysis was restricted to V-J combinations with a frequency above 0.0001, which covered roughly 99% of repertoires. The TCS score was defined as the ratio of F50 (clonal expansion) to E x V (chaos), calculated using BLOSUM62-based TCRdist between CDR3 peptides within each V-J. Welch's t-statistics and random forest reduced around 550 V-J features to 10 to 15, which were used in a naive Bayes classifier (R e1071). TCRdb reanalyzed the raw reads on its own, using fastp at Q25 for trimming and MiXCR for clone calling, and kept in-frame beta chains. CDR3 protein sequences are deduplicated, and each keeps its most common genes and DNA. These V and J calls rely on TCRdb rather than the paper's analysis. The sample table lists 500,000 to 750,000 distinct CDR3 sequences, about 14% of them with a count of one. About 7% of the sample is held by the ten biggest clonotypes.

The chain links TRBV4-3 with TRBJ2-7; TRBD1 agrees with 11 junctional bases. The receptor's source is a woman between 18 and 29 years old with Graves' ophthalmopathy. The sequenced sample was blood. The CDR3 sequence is CASSQGGRTGGSHEQYF. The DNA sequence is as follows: TGCGCCAGCAGCCAGGGGGGGAGGACAGGGGGCTCCCACGAGCAGTACTTC.